The entry below gives a single TCR beta chain sequence along with its context. This record belongs to a study of blood T cell repertoires in COVID-19. In the study overall: There were acute and convalescent COVID-19 samples, and they came from the United States, Italy and Spain. PBMCs, B-cell-depleted T cells, or T cells were the source of the cDNA or gDNA that made up the material.

Germline V lookup: CDR1 SNHLY, CDR2 FYNNEI. The J segment lost 1 base and the V segment lost 4 bases, leaving 3 bases of the junction unmatched. The CDR3 spans 15 residues. Per the original data handling: Amplifying reference gene primers gave estimates of nucleated cell counts. This table comes from immunoSEQ multiplex PCR, and its TCRdb copy is limited to in-frame clones, with some not included. The V and J calls and clone size are taken from that table; D and trimming were inferred from the DNA. The profile shows about 42,000 clones, 76% of them singletons. Input material: peripheral blood. The TCR originated in a man between 65 and 79 years old with active or convalescent COVID-19. The chain employs TRBV2 and TRBJ1-5, with 8 bases fitting TRBD1. In nucleotides, the CDR3 is TGTGCCAGCAGTGTACAGGGGGAAAGCAATCAGCCCCAGCATTTT. Protein sequence: CASSVQGESNQPQHF.